This T cell receptor (beta chain) comes out of a study of T cell responses to AZD1222 COVID-19 vaccine. The CDR3 loop spans 14 amino acids. With 5 bases removed from V and 6 bases from J, the gap between germline ends came to 13 bases. Germline loops: CDR1 MNHEY, CDR2 SVGAGI. Libraries were prepared by immunoSEQ multiplex PCR; TCRdb keeps only in-frame clonotypes and omits some of them. The table records approximately 140,000 clones, around nine tenths of them present only once. The sequence came from an adult in good health. The specimen was peripheral blood, collected on day 0 of MenACWY control vaccination. V is TRBV6-5 and J is TRBJ2-2, with a tentative D call TRBD1 (6 bases). The CDR3 protein is CASSMGHGSGELFF. The CDR3 coding sequence is TGTGCCAGCAGTATGGGACATGGGTCCGGGGAGCTGTTTTTT.